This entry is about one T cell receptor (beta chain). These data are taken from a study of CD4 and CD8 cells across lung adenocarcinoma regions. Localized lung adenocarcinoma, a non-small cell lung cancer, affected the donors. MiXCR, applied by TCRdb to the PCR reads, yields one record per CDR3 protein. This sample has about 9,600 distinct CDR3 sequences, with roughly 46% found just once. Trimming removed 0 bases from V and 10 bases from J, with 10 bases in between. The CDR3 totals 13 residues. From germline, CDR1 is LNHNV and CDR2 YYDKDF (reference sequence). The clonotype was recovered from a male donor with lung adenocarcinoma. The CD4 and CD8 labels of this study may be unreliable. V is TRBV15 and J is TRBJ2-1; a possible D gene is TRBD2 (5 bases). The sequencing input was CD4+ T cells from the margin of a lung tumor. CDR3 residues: CATSRDGAAEQFF. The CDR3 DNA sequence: TGTGCCACCAGCAGAGACGGAGCGGCGGAGCAGTTCTTC.